Listed below are T cell receptor beta chains from one sample, sequenced in a study of Graves' ophthalmopathy and Graves' hyperthyroidism. A single record per CDR3 protein comes from TCRdb applying MiXCR to the multiplex PCR reads. The table lists about 400,000 distinct CDR3 sequences, 18% of them singletons. Material: peripheral blood. The receptor set was obtained from a woman aged 18 to 35 with Graves' ophthalmopathy. Each CDR3 is given with its conserved first and last residue. Fields, in order: clone size, V gene, D gene, J gene, CDR3 protein, CDR3 DNA. A D gene is named only where the DNA matches it firmly. Expanded clones are given a class, and other clones once, few, many or no size at all.

many	TRBV20-1	-	TRBJ2-5	CSASSHRGGQETQYF	TGCAGTGCTAGTAGCCACAGGGGGGGACAAGAGACCCAGTACTTC
many	TRBV6-5	TRBD1	TRBJ1-2	CASRTGALNYGYTF	TGTGCCAGCAGGACAGGGGCGCTAAACTATGGCTACACCTTC
-	TRBV28	TRBD1	TRBJ1-1	CASSLTDRVTEAFF	TGTGCCAGCAGTTTAACTGACAGGGTCACTGAAGCTTTCTTT
many	TRBV6-1	TRBD1	TRBJ1-5	CASSLLSGTGNQPQHF	TGTGCCAGCAGCCTGCTTTCCGGGACAGGAAACCAGCCCCAGCATTTT
many	TRBV15	-	TRBJ1-3	CATSRDPGRNTIYF	TGTGCCACCAGCAGAGATCCGGGGAGGAACACCATATATTTT
many	TRBV27	-	TRBJ1-1	CASKAYNTEAFF	TGTGCCAGCAAGGCCTATAACACTGAAGCTTTCTTT
-	TRBV6-1	-	TRBJ2-7	CASRSPGRDTYEQYF	TGTGCCAGCAGGTCCCCGGGACGGGACACCTACGAGCAGTACTTC
few	TRBV19	TRBD1	TRBJ2-2	CASSIDRGKTTGELFF	TGTGCCAGTAGTATAGACAGGGGGAAGACCACCGGGGAGCTGTTTTTT
many	TRBV6-4	-	TRBJ2-2	CASTSQSNTGELFF	TGTGCCAGCACGTCACAGTCGAACACCGGGGAGCTGTTTTTT
many	TRBV5-1	-	TRBJ1-2	CASRVEGPNYGYTF	TGCGCCAGCAGGGTGGAGGGGCCCAACTATGGCTACACCTTC
-	TRBV6-5	TRBD2	TRBJ2-7	CASSYPGLAGGGYEQYF	TGTGCCAGCAGTTACCCGGGACTAGCGGGAGGAGGCTACGAGCAGTACTTC
-	TRBV18	-	TRBJ1-3	CASSPQSGTPGNTIYF	TGTGCCAGCTCACCCCAATCCGGGACACCTGGAAACACCATATATTTT
many	TRBV6-5	-	TRBJ1-3	CASSYVPQGTSGNTIYF	TGTGCCAGCAGTTACGTCCCCCAAGGAACCTCTGGAAACACCATATATTTT
many	TRBV5-1	TRBD1	TRBJ1-2	CASKGQGDYGYTF	TGCGCCAGCAAAGGACAGGGGGACTATGGCTACACCTTC
many	TRBV28	-	TRBJ2-7	CASSARQYF	TGTGCCAGCAGTGCCCGACAGTACTTC
many	TRBV28	-	TRBJ2-7	CASSFKGLVYEQYF	TGTGCCAGCAGTTTCAAGGGTTTGGTCTACGAGCAGTACTTC
once	TRBV5-1	-	TRBJ1-1	CASSLTDGMNTEAFF	TGCGCCAGCAGCTTGACGGACGGAATGAACACTGAAGCTTTCTTT
-	TRBV7-2	TRBD2	TRBJ2-2	CASSPRTSTTGELFF	TGTGCCAGCAGCCCCAGGACTAGCACCACCGGGGAGCTGTTTTTT
many	TRBV2	-	TRBJ2-4	CASNFEGLNIQYF	TGTGCCAGCAATTTTGAGGGGCTAAACATTCAGTACTTC
many	TRBV18	-	TRBJ2-5	CASSPKAREQETQYF	TGTGCCAGCTCACCTAAGGCGCGGGAACAAGAGACCCAGTACTTC
many	TRBV6-1	TRBD1	TRBJ1-1	CASSPQGAPNTEAFF	TGTGCCAGCAGTCCACAGGGGGCTCCAAACACTGAAGCTTTCTTT
many	TRBV28	TRBD1	TRBJ2-7	CASRSAGTGEQYF	TGTGCCAGCAGGTCTGCCGGGACAGGCGAGCAGTACTTC
many	TRBV14	-	TRBJ1-2	CASSFDWYDYTF	TGTGCCAGCAGCTTCGATTGGTACGACTACACCTTC
-	TRBV19	-	TRBJ2-5	CASSRTDGAETQYF	TGTGCCAGTAGCCGGACAGATGGCGCAGAGACCCAGTACTTC
many	TRBV30	TRBD2	TRBJ2-7	CAWSEELAGAYGQYF	TGTGCCTGGAGTGAGGAACTAGCGGGGGCATACGGGCAGTACTTC
many	TRBV4-3	TRBD2	TRBJ2-7	CASSQLAGGPGEQYF	TGCGCCAGCAGCCAACTAGCGGGAGGGCCGGGCGAGCAGTACTTC
-	TRBV19	-	TRBJ1-6	CASSGDVGDSPLHF	TGTGCCAGTAGTGGAGACGTGGGGGATTCACCCCTCCACTTT
many	TRBV7-2	-	TRBJ2-7	CASSLSQDILYEQYF	TGTGCCAGCAGCTTGTCGCAGGACATTCTCTACGAGCAGTACTTC
few	TRBV13	TRBD2	TRBJ2-5	CASSLGWTLRLAGGSDGETQYF	TGTGCCAGCAGCTTAGGATGGACGTTACGACTAGCGGGGGGCTCCGATGGGGAGACCCAGTACTTC
-	TRBV6-1	TRBD2	TRBJ2-7	CASGASGMGEQYF	TGTGCCAGCGGAGCTAGCGGGATGGGGGAGCAGTACTTC
-	TRBV12-5	-	TRBJ1-1	CASGLVLSGEAFF	TGTGCTAGTGGTTTGGTACTTAGTGGGGAAGCTTTCTTT
many	TRBV6-6	-	TRBJ1-1	CASNSLGGFGMNTEAFF	TGTGCCAGCAATTCACTTGGAGGATTCGGTATGAACACTGAAGCTTTCTTT